One sample yielded the 18 T cell receptor beta chains listed below, sequenced in a study of cytomegalovirus exposure and HLA in healthy donors. Researchers ran the PCR with 60 Vbeta and 13 Jbeta primers. Using immunoSEQ multiplex PCR, the repertoire was profiled, and TCRdb retains in-frame clones only, with some absent. The table shows tens of thousands of clones, with approximately 77% occurring only once. Sequencing used PBMCs. These receptors were collected from a man aged 25 to 40 in good health and CMV-seronegative.

V usage is TRBV7-9 and J usage is TRBJ1-6, with D unclear. CDR3 length equals 14 residues. The V end lost 1 base, the J end lost 2 bases, and 3 bases lay between the germline ends. Germline CDR1 is SEHNR and CDR2 is FQNEAQ (reference sequence). The CDR3 nucleotides are TGTGCCAGCAGCTTAGTAACCTATAATTCACCCCTCCACTTT. This encodes CASSLVTYNSPLHF.

The V and J genes are TRBV7-2 and TRBJ1-1; D not resolved. Germline V gene lookup returns CDR1 SGHTA and CDR2 FQGNSA. This CDR3 is built from 15 residues. Trimming took 3 bases from V and 8 from J, leaving 19 bases between them. CDR3 sequence: CASSFLDTPWEEAFF. As DNA, the CDR3 is TGTGCCAGCAGCTTCTTGGATACGCCTTGGGAGGAAGCTTTCTTT.

The chain combines TRBV4-3 with TRBJ2-3; TRBD1 matches at 7 bases. V lost 1 base and J lost 0; bases outside the gene matches: 1. This CDR3 region has 15 residues. From germline, CDR1 is LGHNA and CDR2 YSLEER. Here the CDR3 reads CASSQGTGSTDTQYF. Written as DNA, the CDR3 is TGCGCCAGCAGCCAAGGGACAGGAAGCACAGATACGCAGTATTTT.

This chain links TRBV15 with TRBJ2-1; 7 bases agree with TRBD1. This CDR3 is built from 17 residues. Germline trimming cut 3 bases from V and 0 bases from J; bases unmatched to any gene: 8. Germline assignment: CDR1 LNHNV and CDR2 YYDKDF (reference sequence). CDR3 sequence reads: CATSSPPGTASYNEQFF. The CDR3 DNA reads as TGTGCCACCAGCAGCCCACCCGGGACAGCCTCCTACAATGAGCAGTTCTTC. The variable domain in full, with the rest retrieved from reference TRBV15 and TRBJ2-1, is DAMVIQNPRYQVTQFGKPVTLSCSQTLNHNVMYWYQQKSSQAPKLLFHYYDKDFNNEADTPDNFQSRRPNTSFCFLDIRSPGLGDTAMYLCATSSPPGTASYNEQFFGPGTRLTVL.

The rearrangement links TRBV30 to TRBJ2-3, with 15 nucleotides matching TRBD2. Trimming took 1 base from V and 3 from J; bases not matched to a gene: 2. There are 16 residues in the CDR3. Germline V gene data show CDR1 as GTSNPN and CDR2 as SVGIG (reference sequence). The chain's CDR3 is CAWSAGLAGGTDTQYF. The CDR3 nucleotides read TGTGCCTGGAGTGCGGGACTAGCGGGAGGTACAGATACGCAGTATTTT.

In its sample, this clone was seen a few times. The gene calls are TRBV7-2 and TRBJ2-5; tentative D call: TRBD1 (5 bases). CDR1 and CDR2 from the germline V gene are SGHTA and FQGNSA. The V and J ends lost 5 bases and 5 bases respectively, with 18 bases between them. The CDR3 totals 15 residues. The CDR3 protein is CASSPRVWVRETQYF. The CDR3 DNA sequence: TGTGCCAGCAGCCCCAGGGTATGGGTTCGGGAGACCCAGTACTTC.

J is TRBJ2-5 and V is TRBV7-2, with 7 bases that match TRBD2. Unmatched junction bases numbered 4, after V lost 5 bases and J lost 1 base. CDR1 and CDR2 from the germline V gene are SGHTA and FQGNSA. The CDR3 length is 14 residues. For the CDR3, the DNA is TGTGCCAGCAGCCCCGGGGGGTTCCAAGAGACCCAGTACTTC. Protein sequence: CASSPGGFQETQYF.

The DNA for the CDR3 is TGTGCCAGCAGTTTAAGAAAGCGGGAGAGGGTTGGTGAGCAGTTCTTC. Residues: CASSLRKRERVGEQFF. The genes are TRBV27 and TRBJ2-1; 8 bases are a match to TRBD2. Germline V lookup: CDR1 MNHEY, CDR2 SMNVEV (reference sequence). The CDR3 covers 16 residues. Germline trimming cut 2 bases from V and 9 bases from J; bases unmatched to any gene: 12.

The rearrangement links TRBV7-9 to TRBJ2-7; TRBD1 is a possible D gene (6 bases). The V end was cut by 5 bases, the J end by 3 bases, with 11 bases between. The CDR3 spans 13 residues. CDR1 SEHNR and CDR2 FQNEAQ come from the germline V gene (reference sequence). CDR3 sequence reads: CASSQGNDYEQYF. CDR3 DNA sequence: TGTGCCAGCAGCCAGGGGAACGACTACGAGCAGTACTTC.

This rearrangement joins TRBV7-2 to TRBJ1-2, with D unclear. CDR3 length equals 12 residues. The germline V and J ends were trimmed by 1 base and 8 bases, with 8 bases remaining between them. In germline, CDR1 is SGHTA, CDR2 FQGNSA. In DNA, the CDR3 is TGTGCCAGCAGCTTAGTTAGTACGGGCTACACCTTC. This codes for CASSLVSTGYTF.

This clone has only one observation. The rearrangement links TRBV6-5 to TRBJ1-4; 8 bases are a match to TRBD1. The CDR3 is 13 residues long. V shed 8 bases, J shed 2 bases, and the junction held 1 base outside the gene matches. Germline V gives CDR1 MNHEY, CDR2 SVGAGI. The CDR3 coding sequence is TGTGCCAGCCGGACAGGGACTAATGAAAAACTGTTTTTT. This translates into CASRTGTNEKLFF.

This sequence joins TRBV18 and TRBJ2-7; TRBD1 agrees at 7 bases. J lost 1 base, V lost 4 bases, and 16 bases had no gene match. Germline CDR1 KGHSH, CDR2 LQKENI. The CDR3 totals 18 residues. CDR3 region: CASSRRLHPRGSSYEQYF. CDR3 bases: TGTGCCAGCTCACGGCGGCTACACCCCAGGGGGTCTTCCTACGAGCAGTACTTC.

This clone was recorded a few times. The J gene is TRBJ1-1, the V gene TRBV29-1, with D unclear. The germline CDR1 and CDR2 sequences are SQVTM and ANQGSEA. Between the trimmed V and J ends, which lost 3 bases and 4 bases, there was a span of 12 bases. The CDR3 has 13 amino acids. The CDR3 loop is CSVDGGEVTEAFF. CDR3 in DNA: TGCAGCGTTGATGGCGGGGAAGTCACTGAAGCTTTCTTT.

By share, this clone ranks as large. V and J are TRBV10-1 and TRBJ1-2, with 7 bases lining up with TRBD1. CDR3 length equals 13 residues. The V gene end was trimmed by 4 bases and the J gene end by 6 bases; junction bases not matched to a gene: 5. Germline values: CDR1 WNHNN, CDR2 SYGVQD (reference sequence). The DNA of the CDR3 is TGCGCCAGCAGTGCGGGACAGCTTGATGGCTACACCTTC. This gives the protein CASSAGQLDGYTF.

This clone was found a few times. The rearrangement joins TRBV20-1 to TRBJ1-2; D ambiguous. Germline CDR1 DFQATT, CDR2 SNEGSKA (reference sequence). The CDR3 covers 10 residues. The ends were cut back, 5 bases at V and 8 bases at J, with 9 bases in the middle. The DNA for the CDR3 is TGCAGTGCTCAACTCTGGGGCTACACCTTC. Protein product: CSAQLWGYTF.

The V call is TRBV6-1, the J call TRBJ2-2; D uncertain. The V and J ends lost 1 base and 2 bases respectively, with 5 bases between them. The CDR3 covers 14 residues. Germline loops: CDR1 MNHNS, CDR2 SASEGT. CDR3 bases: TGTGCCAGCAGTGAAGGTCTAAACACCGGGGAGCTGTTTTTT. This codes for CASSEGLNTGELFF.

This chain links TRBV10-2 with TRBJ1-1, with a tentative D call TRBD1 (5 bases). Germline V gives CDR1 WSHSY, CDR2 SAAADI. This CDR3 has 17 amino acids. V shed 6 bases and J shed 0 bases, with 20 bases lying between them. Here the CDR3 DNA reads TGCGCCAGCAGGGCGTGGGGGGGAGGCGCAATGAACACTGAAGCTTTCTTT. It is translated as CASRAWGGGAMNTEAFF.

The V and J genes are TRBV19 and TRBJ1-5, with 9 nucleotides matching TRBD1. Unmatched junction bases numbered 9, after V lost 6 bases and J lost 3 bases. The CDR3 totals 16 residues. CDR1 and CDR2 from the germline V gene are LNHDA and SQIVND (reference sequence). For the CDR3, the DNA is TGTGCCAGTAGGAGGACCCGGGACAGGGACAATCAGCCCCAGCATTTT. Residues: CASRRTRDRDNQPQHF.